The clone carrying this T cell receptor beta chain was recorded a few times. The antigen remains unidentified. The sample belongs to a study of beta chain features in type 1 diabetes. General study findings and limits: Researchers report that Type 1 diabetes patients had moderately but significantly shorter TCRB CDR3s across all four CD4+ subsets.

Of the isolated RNA, all was reverse transcribed, and so the sequenced material was expressed TCRB transcripts. Assay: immunoSEQ multiplex PCR; the TCRdb copy retains only in-frame clones and omits some. Here the sample spans approximately 160,000 clones, just over 9% being singletons. The CDR3 spans 15 residues. V lost 0 bases, J lost 2 bases, and 2 bases stayed unmatched. CDR1 and CDR2 from the germline V gene are GTSNPN and SVGIG (reference sequence). Every donor provided one heparinised blood draw, which averaged approximately 100 mL. Sequencing used central memory CD4+ T cells from blood. This sequence joins TRBV30 and TRBJ2-1, with 9 bases that match TRBD2. The clonotype was recovered from a young woman in good health. CDR3 in amino acids: CAWSVGTSPYNEQFF. The CDR3 region has the DNA TGTGCCTGGAGTGTAGGGACTAGCCCCTACAATGAGCAGTTCTTC.